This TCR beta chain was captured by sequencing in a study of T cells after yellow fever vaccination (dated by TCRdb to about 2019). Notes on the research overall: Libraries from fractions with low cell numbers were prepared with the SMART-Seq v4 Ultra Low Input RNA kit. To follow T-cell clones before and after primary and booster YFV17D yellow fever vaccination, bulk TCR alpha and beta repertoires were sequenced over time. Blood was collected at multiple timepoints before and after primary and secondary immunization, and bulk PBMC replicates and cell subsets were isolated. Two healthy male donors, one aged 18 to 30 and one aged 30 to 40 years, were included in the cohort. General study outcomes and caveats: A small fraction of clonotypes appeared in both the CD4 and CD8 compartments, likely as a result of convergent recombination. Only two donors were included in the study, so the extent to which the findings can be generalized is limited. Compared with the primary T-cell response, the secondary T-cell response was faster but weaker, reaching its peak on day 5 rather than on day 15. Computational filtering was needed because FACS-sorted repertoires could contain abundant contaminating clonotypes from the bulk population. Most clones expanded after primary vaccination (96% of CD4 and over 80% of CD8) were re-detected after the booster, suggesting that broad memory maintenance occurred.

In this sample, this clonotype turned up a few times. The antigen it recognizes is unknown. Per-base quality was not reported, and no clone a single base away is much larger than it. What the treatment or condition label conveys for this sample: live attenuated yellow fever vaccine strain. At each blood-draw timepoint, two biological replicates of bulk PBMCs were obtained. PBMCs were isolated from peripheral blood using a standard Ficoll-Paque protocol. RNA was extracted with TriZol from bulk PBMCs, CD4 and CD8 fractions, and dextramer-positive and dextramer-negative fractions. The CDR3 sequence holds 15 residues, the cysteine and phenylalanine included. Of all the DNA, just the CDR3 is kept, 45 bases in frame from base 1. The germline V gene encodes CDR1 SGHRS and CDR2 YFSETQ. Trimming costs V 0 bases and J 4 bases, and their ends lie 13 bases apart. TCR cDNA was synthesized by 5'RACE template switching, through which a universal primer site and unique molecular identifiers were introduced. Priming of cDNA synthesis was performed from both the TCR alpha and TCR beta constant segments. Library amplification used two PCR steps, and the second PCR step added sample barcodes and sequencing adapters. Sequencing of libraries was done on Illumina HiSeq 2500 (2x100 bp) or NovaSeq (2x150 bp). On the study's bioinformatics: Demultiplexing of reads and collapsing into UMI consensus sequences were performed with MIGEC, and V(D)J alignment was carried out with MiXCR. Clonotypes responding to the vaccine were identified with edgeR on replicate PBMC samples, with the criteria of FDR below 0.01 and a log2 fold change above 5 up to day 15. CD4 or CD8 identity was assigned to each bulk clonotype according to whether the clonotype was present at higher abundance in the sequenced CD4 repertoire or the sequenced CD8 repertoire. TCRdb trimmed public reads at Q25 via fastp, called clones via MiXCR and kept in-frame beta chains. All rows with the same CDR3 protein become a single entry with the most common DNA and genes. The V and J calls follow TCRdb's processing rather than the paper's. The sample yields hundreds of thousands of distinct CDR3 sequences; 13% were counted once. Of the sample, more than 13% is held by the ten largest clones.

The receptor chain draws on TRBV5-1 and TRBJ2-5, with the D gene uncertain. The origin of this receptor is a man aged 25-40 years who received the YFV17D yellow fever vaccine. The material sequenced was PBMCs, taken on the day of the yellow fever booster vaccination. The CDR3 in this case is CASSLGGGTTETQYF. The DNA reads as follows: TGCGCCAGCAGCTTGGGAGGCGGAACGACAGAGACCCAGTACTTC.